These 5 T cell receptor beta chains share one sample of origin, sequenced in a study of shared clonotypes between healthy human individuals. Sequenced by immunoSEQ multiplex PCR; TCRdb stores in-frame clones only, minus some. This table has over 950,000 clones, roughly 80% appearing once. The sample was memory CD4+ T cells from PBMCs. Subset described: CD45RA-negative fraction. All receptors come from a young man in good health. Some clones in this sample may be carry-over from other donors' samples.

The CDR3 nucleotides are TGTGCCAGCAGCTTAAGGGCACTCGACTCTGGAAACACCATATATTTT. Protein: CASSLRALDSGNTIYF. The chain uses TRBV7-8 and TRBJ1-3; D gene ambiguous. This CDR3 has 16 residues. Germline V gene sequence: CDR1 SGHVS, CDR2 FQNEAQ. V was cut by 2 bases and J by 0 bases, with 11 bases left in between.

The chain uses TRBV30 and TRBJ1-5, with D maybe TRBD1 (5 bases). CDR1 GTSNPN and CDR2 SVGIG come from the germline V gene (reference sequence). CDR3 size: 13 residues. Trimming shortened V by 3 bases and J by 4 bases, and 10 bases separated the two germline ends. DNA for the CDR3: TGTGCCTGGAGGGGGCAGGAAAATCAGCCCCAGCATTTT. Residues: CAWRGQENQPQHF.

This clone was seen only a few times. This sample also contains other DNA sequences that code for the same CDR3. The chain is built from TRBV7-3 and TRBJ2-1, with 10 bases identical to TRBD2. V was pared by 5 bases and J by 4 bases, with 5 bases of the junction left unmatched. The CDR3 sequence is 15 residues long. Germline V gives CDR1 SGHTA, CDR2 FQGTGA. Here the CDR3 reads CASSPGLAEYNEQFF. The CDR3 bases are TGTGCCAGCAGCCCCGGACTAGCGGAGTACAATGAGCAGTTCTTC.

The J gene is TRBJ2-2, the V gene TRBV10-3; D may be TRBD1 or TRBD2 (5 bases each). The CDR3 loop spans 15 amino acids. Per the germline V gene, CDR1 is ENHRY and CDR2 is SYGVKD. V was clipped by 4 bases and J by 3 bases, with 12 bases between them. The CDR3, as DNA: TGTGCCATCAGTGGGGGGTCTAGAGACACCGGGGAGCTGTTTTTT. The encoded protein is CAISGGSRDTGELFF.

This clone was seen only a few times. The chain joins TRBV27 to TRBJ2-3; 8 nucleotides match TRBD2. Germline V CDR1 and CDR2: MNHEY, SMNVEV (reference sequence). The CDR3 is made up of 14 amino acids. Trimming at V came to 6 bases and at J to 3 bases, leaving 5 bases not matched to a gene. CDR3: CASSAGGRTDTQYF. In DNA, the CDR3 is TGTGCCAGCAGCGCGGGAGGCCGTACAGATACGCAGTATTTT.